This T cell receptor (beta chain) derives from a study of CD8 T cells in ankylosing spondylitis. There are a few counts of this clonotype. The antigen is not known. Broader study findings: Roughly 8 highly homologous variants formed a TCR beta motif that appeared characteristic of ankylosing spondylitis blood. Matched ankylosing spondylitis synovial fluid reportedly showed significant enrichment of disease-linked clones.

It was by quantitative 5'-RACE with molecular barcodes that TCR beta libraries were made. TCRdb re-called the 5' RACE reads with MiXCR, one entry per CDR3 protein. The table records fewer than 500,000 distinct CDR3 sequences, 25% to 30% of them present only once. The ends were cut back, 6 bases at V and 0 bases at J, with 11 bases in the middle. The CDR3 contains 15 residues. The rearrangement links TRBV12-3 or TRBV12-4 to TRBJ2-2, with D possibly TRBD1 on 6 matching bases. The sequenced sample consisted of blood, either unsorted or a sorted T cell fraction (not recorded which). The receptor was isolated from a male donor with ankylosing spondylitis. CDR3 loop: CASRLGGTNTGELFF. CDR3 DNA sequence: TGTGCCAGCAGGCTAGGGGGTACGAACACCGGGGAGCTGTTTTTT.